One sample yielded the 2 T cell receptor beta chains listed below, sequenced in a study of blood T cells in healthy people across ages. Primed by a sample-barcoded 5' primer and a J-beta primer mix, a second PCR proceeded for about 6 to 11 cycles. TCRdb analysed the 5' RACE reads with MiXCR anew, one entry per CDR3 protein. The table records fewer than 950,000 distinct CDR3 sequences, 53% of them present only once. The sequencing sample was made of blood. These receptors were collected from an elderly man in good health.

The V call is TRBV14, the J call TRBJ2-1; no clear D gene. Germline V gives CDR1 SGHDN, CDR2 FVKESK. The CDR3 totals 14 residues. Trimming pared 2 bases from V and 2 bases from J, leaving 7 bases between. The CDR3 DNA reads as TGTGCCAGCAGCCAATTCGGAACCTACAATGAGCAGTTCTTC. Protein: CASSQFGTYNEQFF. The whole variable domain, remainder taken from reference TRBV14 and TRBJ2-1, is EAGVTQFPSHSVIEKGQTVTLRCDPISGHDNLYWYRRVMGKEIKFLLHFVKESKQDESGMPNNRFLAERTGGTYSTLKVQPAELEDSGVYFCASSQFGTYNEQFFGPGTRLTVL.

The rearrangement links TRBV5-6 to TRBJ2-3; D is uncertain. V lost 0 bases, J lost 2 bases, and 10 bases lay in between. The CDR3 length is 15 residues. The germline gives CDR1 SGHDT, CDR2 YYEEEE. The DNA of the CDR3 is TGTGCCAGCAGCTTGGCCAATAGGGTCACAGATACGCAGTATTTT. Protein product: CASSLANRVTDTQYF.